Below are 13 T cell receptor beta chains sequenced from a single sample in a study of radiotherapy plus CTLA-4 blockade in lung cancer. Sequenced by immunoSEQ multiplex PCR; TCRdb stores in-frame clones only, minus some. The table records about 120,000 clones, 75% to 90% of them present only once. Material: peripheral blood, obtained from a patient treated with radiotherapy plus ipilimumab. These receptor sequences come from a human donor with non-small cell lung cancer that progressed on radiotherapy plus ipilimumab.

The chain couples TRBV4-2 to TRBJ2-5; TRBD2 is a possible D gene (5 bases). The DNA end is more similar to TRBJ2-7, so the J call may be wrong. Per the germline V gene, CDR1 is LGHNA and CDR2 is YNFKEQ. The CDR3 length is 13 residues. DNA for the CDR3: TGTGCCAGCAGCGTTTTAGGGAGCTACGAGCAGTACTTC. Protein sequence: CASSVLGSYEQYF.

The chain carries TRBV7-6 and TRBJ1-4; D unclear. This CDR3 is 14 amino acids long. Trimming cost V 1 base and J 5 bases, with 8 bases left between them. The germline CDR1 and CDR2 sequences are SGHVS and FNYEAQ. In DNA form, the CDR3 reads TGTGCCAGCAGCTTAGTACCCTCGAATGAAAAACTGTTTTTT. Its protein product is CASSLVPSNEKLFF. The variable domain in full, with the rest retrieved from reference TRBV7-6 and TRBJ1-4, is GAGVSQSPRYKVTKRGQDVALRCDPISGHVSLYWYRQALGQGPEFLTYFNYEAQQDKSGLPNDRFSAERPEGSISTLTIQRTEQRDSAMYRCASSLVPSNEKLFFGSGTQLSVL.

The V call is TRBV11-3, the J call TRBJ1-5; the D is unclear. This CDR3 is 17 amino acids long. V lost 1 base and J lost 3, with 16 bases in between. Germline V gene lookup returns CDR1 SGHNT and CDR2 YENEEA. The CDR3 sequence: CASSLGVAEPVNQPQHF. For the CDR3, the DNA is TGTGCCAGCAGCTTAGGTGTTGCCGAACCCGTCAATCAGCCCCAGCATTTT.

This sequence joins TRBV12-5 and TRBJ2-3; D possibly uses TRBD1 or TRBD2 (6 bases each). CDR3 length equals 15 residues. Between the trimmed V and J ends, which lost 0 bases and 5 bases, there was a span of 12 bases. CDR1 LGHNT and CDR2 FRNRAP come from the germline V gene. CDR3 in amino acids: CASGLVLRGQDTQYF. The DNA for the CDR3 is TGTGCTAGTGGTTTGGTACTTCGGGGGCAAGATACGCAGTATTTT.

The chain carries TRBV15 and TRBJ1-2, with no clear D. The length of the CDR3 is 13 residues. The V gene lost 0 bases and the J gene lost 3 bases, with 5 bases spanning the gap. Germline values: CDR1 LNHNV, CDR2 YYDKDF (reference sequence). The CDR3 loop is CATSRDPDYGYTF. For the CDR3, the DNA is TGTGCCACCAGCAGAGATCCAGACTATGGCTACACCTTC. Supplemented by reference TRBV15 and TRBJ1-2, the full variable domain reads DAMVIQNPRYQVTQFGKPVTLSCSQTLNHNVMYWYQQKSSQAPKLLFHYYDKDFNNEADTPDNFQSRRPNTSFCFLDIRSPGLGDTAMYLCATSRDPDYGYTFGSGTRLTVV.

The chain joins TRBV11-3 to TRBJ2-3; D is undetermined. The CDR3 sequence is 13 residues long. Trimming took 3 bases from V and 5 from J, leaving 9 bases between them. CDR1 is SGHNT and CDR2 is YENEEA in the germline V gene. This CDR3 reads CASSFRSGDTQYF. CDR3 nucleotide sequence: TGTGCCAGCAGCTTCAGGTCCGGAGATACGCAGTATTTT.

The chain has TRBV6-6 and TRBJ1-1; D is perhaps TRBD1 (5 bases). The V end lost 0 bases, the J end lost 2 bases, and 7 bases lay between the germline ends. The CDR3 contains 14 residues. Germline loops: CDR1 MNHNY, CDR2 SVGAGI (reference sequence). The CDR3 sequence is CASSYSRVNTEAFF. The DNA for the CDR3 is TGTGCCAGCAGTTACTCCAGGGTCAACACTGAAGCTTTCTTT.

The V gene is TRBV9, the J gene TRBJ2-3, with a possible D match to TRBD2 (6 bases). Per the germline V gene, CDR1 is SGDLS and CDR2 is YYNGEE. The CDR3 runs to 15 residues. Trimming left V 2 bases short and J 6 bases short, with 16 bases between. The CDR3 sequence: CASSVVGDFPDTQYF. CDR3 bases: TGTGCCAGCAGCGTGGTAGGGGACTTCCCGGATACGCAGTATTTT.

The chain recombines TRBV19 with TRBJ1-1, with D unresolved. Germline assignment: CDR1 LNHDA and CDR2 SQIVND (reference sequence). The CDR3 runs to 13 residues. The V and J ends lost 2 bases and 0 bases respectively, with 4 bases between them. CDR3 in amino acids: CASSISVNTEAFF. The CDR3 DNA sequence: TGTGCCAGTAGTATATCGGTGAACACTGAAGCTTTCTTT.

The rearrangement links TRBV6-1 to TRBJ2-3, with D possibly being TRBD1 (6 bases). This CDR3 contains 13 residues. V was pared by 11 bases and J by 4 bases, with 16 bases between. Germline CDR1 MNHNS, CDR2 SASEGT. The CDR3 sequence: CASGVMAPDTQYF. CDR3 bases: TGTGCCTCAGGGGTTATGGCGCCAGATACGCAGTATTTT.

V and J are TRBV6-6 and TRBJ2-7; TRBD1 agrees at 11 bases. Germline V gene lookup returns CDR1 MNHNY and CDR2 SVGAGI (reference sequence). The CDR3 runs 15 residues. Losses at the gene ends were 5 bases for V and 2 bases for J; bases not matched to a gene: 5. The CDR3 nucleotides are TGTGCCAGCAGTCCCCGGACAGGGGGCCCCTACGAGCAGTACTTC. Translation gives CASSPRTGGPYEQYF.

V is TRBV6-5 and J is TRBJ2-3; D not certain. The V gene lost 6 bases and the J gene lost 0 bases, with 7 bases spanning the gap. The CDR3 spans 13 residues. Germline V gene data show CDR1 as MNHEY and CDR2 as SVGAGI. The DNA of the CDR3 is TGTGCCAGCAGACGGCCTAGCACAGATACGCAGTATTTT. Translation: CASRRPSTDTQYF.

The chain is built from TRBV7-6 and TRBJ2-2; TRBD2 is a possible D gene (5 bases). CDR1 and CDR2 from the germline V gene are SGHVS and FNYEAQ. The CDR3 is 15 amino acids. V gave up 5 bases and J gave up 2 bases, with 12 bases separating them. Written as DNA, the CDR3 is TGTGCCAGCAGCCCCAGGACTTCCAACACCGGGGAGCTGTTTTTT. It codes for CASSPRTSNTGELFF.